These 31 T cell receptor beta chains were all obtained from the same sample, sequenced in a study of shared clonotypes between healthy human individuals. Here immunoSEQ multiplex PCR was the method, and the copy in TCRdb shows in-frame clones only, minus some. Here the sample spans fewer than 3 million clones, under 95% being singletons. The specimen sequenced was naive CD4+ T cells from PBMCs. Subset meaning: CD45RA+ positively selected. Receptors originate from a man aged 18-30 years in good health. Some clones in this sample may be carry-over from other donors' samples.

The chain uses TRBV5-5 and TRBJ1-1, with D tentatively TRBD1 (6 bases). Germline CDR1 reads SGHKS; CDR2 reads YYEKEE (reference sequence). Trimming shortened V by 3 bases and J by 0 bases, and 9 bases separated the two germline ends. The CDR3 consists of 14 residues. In DNA, the CDR3 is TGTGCCAGCAGCTCGGACAGCCTGAACACTGAAGCTTTCTTT. Residues: CASSSDSLNTEAFF.

This clone occurred once. The chain joins TRBV19 to TRBJ1-4; 7 bases match TRBD1. The CDR3 covers 13 residues. Germline V lookup: CDR1 LNHDA, CDR2 SQIVND (reference sequence). With 10 bases clipped from V and 5 bases from J, the junction kept 7 bases outside the gene matches. The CDR3 is CATHRGSNEKLFF. CDR3 bases: TGTGCCACACACAGGGGCTCCAATGAAAAACTGTTTTTT.

The J gene is TRBJ1-2, the V gene TRBV19, with D perhaps TRBD1 (5 bases). V lost 6 bases, J lost 8 bases, and 16 bases lay in between. The length of the CDR3 is 13 residues. Germline-derived CDR1 and CDR2 are LNHDA and SQIVND (reference sequence). This chain's CDR3 is CASRPGLGGGYTF. The CDR3 nucleotides are TGTGCCAGTAGACCGGGACTAGGAGGGGGCTACACCTTC. The variable domain in full, with the rest retrieved from reference TRBV19 and TRBJ1-2, is DGGITQSPKYLFRKEGQNVTLSCEQNLNHDAMYWYRQDPGQGLRLIYYSQIVNDFQKGDIAEGYSVSREKKESFPLTVTSAQKNPTAFYLCASRPGLGGGYTFGSGTRLTVV.

The chain carries TRBV18 and TRBJ2-3; 9 bases fit TRBD2. Looked up from germline, CDR1 is KGHSH and CDR2 is LQKENI. V gave up 3 bases and J gave up 8 bases; unmatched junction bases: 9. There are 15 residues in the CDR3. The CDR3, as DNA: TGTGCCAGCTCACCGGGTGCGGGAGGGCCCGGTACGCAGTATTTT. This codes for CASSPGAGGPGTQYF.

This chain uses TRBV18 with TRBJ2-6, with a possible D match to TRBD1 (5 bases). Trimming pared 3 bases from V and 1 base from J, leaving 10 bases between. This CDR3 is built from 16 residues. The germline V gene has CDR1 KGHSH and CDR2 LQKENI. DNA of the CDR3: TGTGCCAGCTCACCTTCGACAGCGTCTGGGGCCAACGTCCTGACTTTC. Translating gives CASSPSTASGANVLTF.

This chain links TRBV30 with TRBJ2-7, with 8 bases identical to TRBD1. The V and J ends lost 1 base and 2 bases, in that order; junction bases with no gene match: 13. CDR3 size: 17 residues. Germline CDR1 is GTSNPN and CDR2 is SVGIG (reference sequence). CDR3 loop: CAWSAEWGRQGTYEQYF. CDR3 DNA sequence: TGTGCCTGGAGTGCCGAATGGGGGAGACAGGGGACCTACGAGCAGTACTTC.

This rearrangement joins TRBV7-2 to TRBJ2-6; possibly TRBD2 for D (5 bases). CDR1 and CDR2 (germline): SGHTA, FQGNSA. The CDR3 runs to 13 residues. Trimming stripped 5 bases from V and 5 bases from J, with 7 bases between. CDR3 sequence: CASSPGRANVLTF. The CDR3 DNA sequence: TGTGCCAGCAGCCCCGGGAGGGCCAACGTCCTGACTTTC.

This clone appeared once. The chain links TRBV5-8 to TRBJ2-1; no firm D call. The V and J ends lost 7 bases and 0 bases respectively, with 8 bases between them. Germline loops: CDR1 SGHTS, CDR2 YDEGEE. This CDR3 region has 13 residues. The CDR3 DNA is TGTGCCAGCGTTCCCTTCTCCTACAATGAGCAGTTCTTC. This encodes CASVPFSYNEQFF.

The chain joins TRBV6-6 to TRBJ2-1; 7 nucleotides line up with TRBD2. This CDR3 has 15 amino acids. Germline V gives CDR1 MNHNY, CDR2 SVGAGI (reference sequence). With V trimmed by 6 bases and J by 4 bases, 9 bases remained unmatched. The DNA of the CDR3 is TGTGCCAGCAGCGATGCGGGAGTGGGTTACAATGAGCAGTTCTTC. This translates into CASSDAGVGYNEQFF.

The V and J genes are TRBV7-6 and TRBJ2-2; D is possibly TRBD1 or TRBD2 (7 bases each). The CDR3 consists of 14 residues. The V end lost 3 bases, the J end lost 5 bases, and 10 bases lay between the germline ends. Germline values: CDR1 SGHVS, CDR2 FNYEAQ. Here the CDR3 reads CASSFQGGTGELFF. The CDR3 DNA sequence: TGTGCCAGCAGCTTTCAGGGGGGGACCGGGGAGCTGTTTTTT.

The sample holds one count of this clone. V is TRBV7-9 and J is TRBJ2-4; 9 nucleotides match TRBD1. V dropped 4 bases and J dropped 6; count of bases not matched to a gene: 7. CDR1 is SEHNR and CDR2 is FQNEAQ in the germline V gene (reference sequence). The CDR3 runs to 15 residues. The CDR3 spells CASSSPDRGGNIQYF. The CDR3, as DNA: TGTGCCAGCAGCTCGCCGGACAGGGGCGGAAACATTCAGTACTTC.

This chain links TRBV7-2 with TRBJ2-7; 8 nucleotides align to TRBD1. The CDR3 length is 14 residues. Germline CDR1 SGHTA, CDR2 FQGNSA. The J segment lost 5 bases and the V segment lost 2 bases, leaving 5 bases of the junction unmatched. The CDR3: CASSLWTGSDEQYF. The CDR3, as DNA: TGTGCCAGCAGCTTATGGACAGGGTCAGACGAGCAGTACTTC.

As to this clone: Other DNA sequences from this sample encode an identical CDR3 as well. The rearrangement links TRBV7-9 to TRBJ2-2; 9 nucleotides line up with TRBD1. CDR1 is SEHNR, CDR2 FQNEAQ, per germline (reference sequence). This CDR3 region has 15 residues. After removal of 5 bases from V and 3 bases from J, the junction contained 4 bases not matched to a gene. CDR3 amino acids: CASSLGQGDTGELFF. Written as DNA, the CDR3 is TGTGCCAGCAGCCTGGGACAGGGAGACACCGGGGAGCTGTTTTTT.

This clone was counted a single time. V usage is TRBV2 and J usage is TRBJ1-2; D remains ambiguous. The CDR3 totals 14 residues. Germline assignment: CDR1 SNHLY and CDR2 FYNNEI. V was shortened by 6 bases and J by 7 bases, with 18 bases between the two germline ends. The CDR3 sequence: CASSARRTDAGYTF. The DNA of the CDR3 is TGTGCCAGCAGCGCTAGACGGACGGACGCTGGCTACACCTTC.

The chain combines TRBV5-4 with TRBJ2-7, with D unresolved. Germline values: CDR1 SGHNT, CDR2 YYREEE (reference sequence). CDR3 length: 15 amino acids. Trimming stripped 4 bases from V and 3 bases from J, with 17 bases between. In DNA form, the CDR3 reads TGTGCCAGCAGCACCTGGACGGCTTCTATCTACGAGCAGTACTTC. This translates into CASSTWTASIYEQYF.

V is TRBV18 and J is TRBJ1-2; 7 bases fit TRBD1. The CDR3 spans 14 residues. Germline V gene data show CDR1 as KGHSH and CDR2 as LQKENI. V lost 6 bases and J lost 3; bases outside the gene matches: 7. The CDR3 nucleotides read TGTGCCAGCTCGAAACAGGGGCGACACTATGGCTACACCTTC. It is translated as CASSKQGRHYGYTF.

This sequence joins TRBV5-8 and TRBJ2-6; no clear D. The V end was cut by 4 bases, the J end by 0 bases, with 11 bases between. This CDR3 is 16 amino acids long. Germline V gives CDR1 SGHTS, CDR2 YDEGEE. The CDR3 DNA sequence: TGTGCCAGCAGCGAGATAGGAGCCTCTGGGGCCAACGTCCTGACTTTC. Translating gives CASSEIGASGANVLTF.

This chain links TRBV5-4 with TRBJ2-3, with D possibly matching TRBD2 (5 bases). Germline assignment: CDR1 SGHNT and CDR2 YYREEE (reference sequence). The CDR3 loop spans 17 amino acids. V was cut by 4 bases and J by 2 bases, with 20 bases left in between. The CDR3 reads CASSPGASGPDTDTQYF. The CDR3 nucleotides are TGTGCCAGCAGCCCCGGCGCCAGCGGACCCGACACAGATACGCAGTATTTT.

The rearrangement uses TRBV5-1 and TRBJ1-2, with D unclear. The CDR3 has 14 amino acids. The V and J ends lost 3 bases and 6 bases respectively, with 15 bases between them. Germline lookup yields CDR1 SGHRS and CDR2 YFSETQ. For the CDR3, the DNA is TGCGCCAGCAGCTACCCCGTCGGGCCTAATGGCTACACCTTC. The encoded protein is CASSYPVGPNGYTF. Using reference TRBV5-1 and TRBJ1-2 for the parts outside the CDR3, the full variable domain is KAGVTQTPRYLIKTRGQQVTLSCSPISGHRSVSWYQQTPGQGLQFLFEYFSETQRNKGNFPGRFSGRQFSNSRSEMNVSTLELGDSALYLCASSYPVGPNGYTFGSGTRLTVV.

Only one count was recorded for this clone. The chain joins TRBV4-3 to TRBJ2-1; D unclear. Germline V gene sequence: CDR1 LGHNA, CDR2 YSLEER. The CDR3 consists of 14 residues. Trimming cost V 1 base and J 7 bases, with 11 bases left between them. The CDR3 reads CASSQGPGSNEQFF. CDR3 DNA: TGCGCCAGCAGCCAAGGGCCGGGTTCGAATGAGCAGTTCTTC.

J is TRBJ2-5 and V is TRBV27; 9 positions match TRBD1. The V and J ends lost 5 bases and 7 bases, in that order; junction bases with no gene match: 14. The length of the CDR3 is 16 residues. Per germline, CDR1 MNHEY and CDR2 SMNVEV (reference sequence). The CDR3 loop is CASSGQGQGVAGTQYF. CDR3 nucleotide sequence: TGTGCCAGCAGTGGTCAGGGACAGGGCGTCGCCGGGACCCAGTACTTC.

The chain couples TRBV30 to TRBJ2-7; TRBD2 agrees at 7 bases. Germline V gives CDR1 GTSNPN, CDR2 SVGIG (reference sequence). This CDR3 has 14 residues. J gave up 5 bases and V 2 bases, and 9 bases lay outside the gene matches. CDR3 loop: CAWSSERDLDEQYF. The CDR3 bases are TGTGCCTGGAGTTCTGAGCGGGATCTAGACGAGCAGTACTTC.

V usage is TRBV27 and J usage is TRBJ1-4, with no clear D. Germline V gene lookup returns CDR1 MNHEY and CDR2 SMNVEV (reference sequence). V lost 4 bases, J lost 5 bases, and 32 bases lay in between. CDR3 length: 21 residues. The CDR3 spells CASSSTSPFDPVRAQNEKLFF. In nucleotides, the CDR3 is TGTGCCAGCAGTTCCACTAGTCCATTCGATCCCGTTAGGGCGCAGAATGAAAAACTGTTTTTT.

V and J are TRBV11-2 and TRBJ2-2; D gene uncertain. CDR3 length: 16 amino acids. CDR1 and CDR2 (germline): SGHAT, FQNNGV. V was cut by 5 bases and J by 0 bases, with 13 bases left in between. The CDR3 sequence is CASSIQLSSNTGELFF. The CDR3 DNA sequence: TGTGCCAGCAGCATACAGCTATCCTCGAACACCGGGGAGCTGTTTTTT.

The chain couples TRBV6-5 to TRBJ1-3; D is possibly TRBD1 (6 bases). This CDR3 spans 14 amino acids. Germline-derived CDR1 and CDR2 are MNHEY and SVGAGI. Trimming removed 6 bases from V and 0 bases from J, with 9 bases in between. The CDR3 reads CASRRDTSGNTIYF. The CDR3 coding sequence is TGTGCCAGCAGAAGGGACACCTCTGGAAACACCATATATTTT.

The V and J genes are TRBV10-3 and TRBJ1-6; TRBD1 aligns across 8 bases. The CDR3 sequence is 16 residues long. Looked up from germline, CDR1 is ENHRY and CDR2 is SYGVKD. Trimming cost V 6 bases and J 5 bases; bases outside gene matches: 9. The CDR3 nucleotides are TGTGCCATCAGGGAGGGACAGGATCGCGATAATTCACCCCTCCACTTT. As protein: CAIREGQDRDNSPLHF.

The J gene is TRBJ2-5, the V gene TRBV2, with D perhaps matching TRBD1 (6 bases). This CDR3 has 14 residues. Trimming cost V 7 bases and J 5 bases, with 17 bases left between them. Germline values: CDR1 SNHLY, CDR2 FYNNEI. CDR3 DNA: TGTGCCAGCACTCAATACAGGGTAGAGGAGACCCAGTACTTC. Its protein product is CASTQYRVEETQYF.

Concerning this clone: Other DNA sequences of this sample code for an identical CDR3. The chain has TRBV5-1 and TRBJ1-1; 7 bases map to TRBD1. Trimming cost V 3 bases and J 2 bases; bases outside gene matches: 4. Germline CDR1 and CDR2: SGHRS and YFSETQ. CDR3 length equals 14 residues. CDR3 sequence (DNA): TGCGCCAGCAGCTCAGGACAGGCTAACACTGAAGCTTTCTTT. Protein: CASSSGQANTEAFF.

Regarding this clone: Within the sample, other DNA sequences also encode this same CDR3. V usage is TRBV28 and J usage is TRBJ2-2; D unresolved. Germline values: CDR1 MDHEN, CDR2 SYDVKM. Between the trimmed V and J ends, which lost 5 bases and 5 bases, there was a span of 12 bases. CDR3 size: 14 residues. The CDR3 DNA sequence: TGTGCCAGCAGTACCCCGGGCTCGACCGGGGAGCTGTTTTTT. Amino acid sequence: CASSTPGSTGELFF.

The V gene is TRBV5-1, the J gene TRBJ2-3; D is perhaps TRBD1 (6 bases). This CDR3 is 16 amino acids long. Germline CDR1 is SGHRS and CDR2 is YFSETQ. V was pared by 0 bases and J by 3 bases, with 14 bases between. The CDR3 DNA follows: TGCGCCAGCAGCTTGGAAACAGGGAGAGGGACAGATACGCAGTATTTT. Translating it yields CASSLETGRGTDTQYF.

CDR3 region: CASGSVSSGNTIYF. DNA of the CDR3: TGTGCCAGTGGGTCCGTGAGCTCTGGAAACACCATATATTTT. The chain links TRBV19 to TRBJ1-3; D is undetermined. The germline V gene has CDR1 LNHDA and CDR2 SQIVND (reference sequence). The CDR3 spans 14 residues. V lost 8 bases and J lost 0, with 11 bases in between.